The 12 T cell receptor beta chains listed next were all sequenced from one sample in a study of T cells after yellow fever vaccination. In TCRdb, the 5' RACE reads were re-called with MiXCR into one record per CDR3 protein. In the table there are about 75,000 distinct CDR3 sequences, around 7.8% of which are singletons. The sequenced sample was CD8+ T cells sorted from PBMCs, obtained around 10 days after the first yellow fever vaccination. The receptors come from a man between 18 and 29 years old who received the YFV17D yellow fever vaccine.

Of note for this clonotype: This sequence may be a read error, since a much larger clone differs from it by one base. The gene calls are TRBV5-1 and TRBJ1-1; weak D call: TRBD1 (5 bases). Per germline, CDR1 SGHRS and CDR2 YFSETQ. This CDR3 comprises 15 residues. As DNA, the CDR3 is TGCGCCAGCAGCTTGCAAAGGGGAATGAACACTGAAGCTATCTTT. The encoded protein is CASSLQRGMNTEAIF.

This clonotype has just a few counts. The chain joins TRBV7-2 to TRBJ2-3; D is possibly TRBD1 or TRBD2 (5 bases each). V lost 5 bases and J 2 bases, leaving 17 bases between the germline ends. This CDR3 is built from 16 residues. The V gene's germline CDR1 is SGHTA and CDR2 FQGNSA. CDR3 coding DNA: TGTGCCAGCAGCCCCGGGACCGACGACCCCACAGATACGCAGTATTTT. Amino acid sequence: CASSPGTDDPTDTQYF.

The rearrangement joins TRBV7-2 to TRBJ2-5, with 11 bases lining up with TRBD2. Germline V lookup: CDR1 SGHTA, CDR2 FQGNSA. The ends lost 1 base at V and 7 bases at J; junction bases unmatched: 5. There are 15 residues in the CDR3. The CDR3 loop is CASSLGLAGWWTQYF. The CDR3 nucleotides read TGTGCCAGCAGCTTAGGACTAGCGGGGTGGTGGACCCAGTACTTC.

This clonotype was counted between two and nine times. The genes are TRBV7-9 and TRBJ1-2; perhaps TRBD1 as D (5 bases). Germline assignment: CDR1 SEHNR and CDR2 FQNEAQ (reference sequence). This CDR3 is 15 amino acids long. With 0 bases removed from V and 5 bases from J, the gap between germline ends came to 13 bases. The DNA for the CDR3 is TGTGCCAGCAGCTTAGCGGAGGGGAAAAGATATGGCTACACCTTC. This gives the protein CASSLAEGKRYGYTF.

This clonotype was observed many times. The V call is TRBV9, the J call TRBJ2-1; 9 bases agree with TRBD2. V lost 4 bases and J lost 0; bases outside the gene matches: 5. Looked up from germline, CDR1 is SGDLS and CDR2 is YYNGEE. The CDR3 covers 16 residues. CDR3 DNA sequence: TGTGCCAGCAGCTTTAGCGGGGGCCTCTCCTACAATGAGCAGTTCTTC. Encoded protein: CASSFSGGLSYNEQFF.

This clonotype was seen repeatedly, ten times or more. This chain connects TRBV20-1 to TRBJ1-1; possible D gene TRBD1, 5 bases. Looked up from germline, CDR1 is DFQATT and CDR2 is SNEGSKA (reference sequence). The CDR3 length is 13 residues. V was shortened by 7 bases and J by 0 bases, with 12 bases between the two germline ends. The CDR3 sequence is CSGGAWMNTEAFF. The DNA for the CDR3 is TGCAGTGGGGGCGCATGGATGAACACTGAAGCTTTCTTT.

This chain connects TRBV5-1 to TRBJ1-3; weak D call: TRBD1 (6 bases). CDR3 length: 17 amino acids. V was clipped by 0 bases and J by 0 bases, with 13 bases between them. CDR1 and CDR2 (germline): SGHRS, YFSETQ. The CDR3 coding sequence is TGCGCCAGCAGCTTGGGGTATCAGGGGCACTCTGGAAACACCATATATTTT. As protein: CASSLGYQGHSGNTIYF. The variable domain in full, completed from reference TRBV5-1 and TRBJ1-3, reads KAGVTQTPRYLIKTRGQQVTLSCSPISGHRSVSWYQQTPGQGLQFLFEYFSETQRNKGNFPGRFSGRQFSNSRSEMNVSTLELGDSALYLCASSLGYQGHSGNTIYFGEGSWLTVV.

The genes are TRBV30 and TRBJ2-7; 7 bases are a match to TRBD2. After removal of 0 bases from V and 3 bases from J, the junction contained 2 bases not matched to a gene. CDR1 and CDR2 (germline): GTSNPN, SVGIG (reference sequence). This CDR3 is built from 13 residues. CDR3 in amino acids: CAWSVAGSYEQYF. The CDR3 DNA reads TGTGCCTGGAGTGTAGCGGGAAGCTACGAGCAGTACTTC.

There are many counts of this clonotype. The genes are TRBV6-2 or TRBV6-3 and TRBJ1-5; TRBD1 aligns across 9 bases. Trimming took 2 bases from V and 5 from J; bases not matched to a gene: 10. In germline, CDR1 is MNHEY, CDR2 SVGEGT. CDR3 length: 17 amino acids. CDR3 region: CASSYPTGQGSYQPQHF. The DNA of the CDR3 is TGTGCCAGCAGTTACCCCACCGGACAGGGGTCATATCAGCCCCAGCATTTT.

At least ten counts were recorded for this clonotype. The chain carries TRBV29-1 and TRBJ2-1; TRBD1 might be the D (7 bases). This CDR3 comprises 19 residues. V shed 0 bases and J shed 4 bases, with 25 bases lying between them. Looked up from germline, CDR1 is SQVTM and CDR2 is ANQGSEA. For the CDR3, the DNA is TGCAGCGTTGAAGATCTTCTCCGCGGGGAAGGGACAGCTTACAATGAGCAGTTCTTC. It yields the protein CSVEDLLRGEGTAYNEQFF.

There are a few counts of this clonotype. The chain has TRBV29-1 and TRBJ2-7, with D perhaps TRBD1 (6 bases). The V gene lost 6 bases and the J gene lost 5 bases, with 20 bases spanning the gap. CDR1 is SQVTM, CDR2 ANQGSEA, per germline. The CDR3 is 14 amino acids. CDR3 amino acids: CSVLVPGRGDEQYV. CDR3 nucleotide sequence: TGCAGCGTGCTCGTGCCGGGCAGGGGTGACGAGCAGTACGTC.

This clonotype was seen many times. The chain carries TRBV4-2 and TRBJ2-2, with no clear D. Germline assignment: CDR1 LGHNA and CDR2 YNFKEQ. Trimming shortened V by 1 base and J by 4 bases, and 7 bases separated the two germline ends. The CDR3 length is 14 residues. CDR3 amino acids: CASSQGASTGELFF. Here the CDR3 DNA reads TGTGCCAGCAGCCAAGGGGCGAGCACCGGGGAGCTGTTTTTT.